The clone carrying this T cell receptor (beta chain) was counted ten times or more. A single record per CDR3 protein comes from TCRdb applying MiXCR to the RT-PCR reads. The data hold about 680,000 distinct CDR3 sequences, with 12% to 15% observed a single time. Germline V lookup: CDR1 MNHNY, CDR2 SVGAGI (reference sequence). The CDR3 length is 14 residues. Trimming left V 0 bases short and J 3 bases short, with 9 bases between. The sample was memory CD4+ T cells from blood. The chain links TRBV6-6 to TRBJ2-7, with a weak D call TRBD1 (7 bases). This clonotype was obtained from a female donor in good health, serving as a healthy control. CDR3 DNA sequence: TGTGCCAGCAGTTACTCCAGGGGGGACTACGAGCAGTACTTC. Amino acid sequence: CASSYSRGDYEQYF.